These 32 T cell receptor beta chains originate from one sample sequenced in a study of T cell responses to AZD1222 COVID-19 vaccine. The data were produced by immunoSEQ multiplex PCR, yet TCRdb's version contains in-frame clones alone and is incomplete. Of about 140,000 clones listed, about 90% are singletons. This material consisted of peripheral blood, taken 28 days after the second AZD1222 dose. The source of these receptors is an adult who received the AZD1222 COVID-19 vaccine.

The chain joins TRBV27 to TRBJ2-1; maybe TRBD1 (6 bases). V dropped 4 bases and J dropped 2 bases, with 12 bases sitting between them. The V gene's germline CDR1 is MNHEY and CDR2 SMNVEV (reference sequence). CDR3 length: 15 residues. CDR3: CASSWQGQPYNEQFF. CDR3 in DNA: TGTGCCAGCAGTTGGCAGGGGCAGCCCTACAATGAGCAGTTCTTC.

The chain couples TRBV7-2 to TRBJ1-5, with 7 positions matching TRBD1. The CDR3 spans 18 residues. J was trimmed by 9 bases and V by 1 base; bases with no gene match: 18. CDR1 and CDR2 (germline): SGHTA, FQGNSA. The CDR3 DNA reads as TGTGCCAGCAGCTTAGTGGGACAGAGTAGTTACTTCCAAGGGCCCCAGCATTTT. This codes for CASSLVGQSSYFQGPQHF. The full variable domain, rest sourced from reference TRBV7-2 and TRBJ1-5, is GAGVSQSPSNKVTEKGKDVELRCDPISGHTALYWYRQSLGQGLEFLIYFQGNSAPDKSGLPSDRFSAERTGGSVSTLTIQRTQQEDSAVYLCASSLVGQSSYFQGPQHFGDGTRLSIL.

DNA for the CDR3: TGTGCCAGTAGTCGGACGGAATCTAATGAAAAACTGTTTTTT. Protein: CASSRTESNEKLFF. The chain links TRBV19 to TRBJ1-4, with D unresolved. The V gene's germline CDR1 is LNHDA and CDR2 SQIVND (reference sequence). The CDR3 consists of 14 residues. With 5 bases removed from V and 3 bases from J, the gap between germline ends came to 10 bases. The full variable domain, in which reference TRBV19 and TRBJ1-4 provide the parts outside the CDR3, is DGGITQSPKYLFRKEGQNVTLSCEQNLNHDAMYWYRQDPGQGLRLIYYSQIVNDFQKGDIAEGYSVSREKKESFPLTVTSAQKNPTAFYLCASSRTESNEKLFFGSGTQLSVL.

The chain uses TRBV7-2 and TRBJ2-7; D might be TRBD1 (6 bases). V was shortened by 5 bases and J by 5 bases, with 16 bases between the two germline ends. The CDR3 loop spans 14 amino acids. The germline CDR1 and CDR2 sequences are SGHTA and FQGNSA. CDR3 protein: CASSAQRTGNEQYF. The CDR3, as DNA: TGTGCCAGCAGCGCACAACGCACAGGGAACGAGCAGTACTTC.

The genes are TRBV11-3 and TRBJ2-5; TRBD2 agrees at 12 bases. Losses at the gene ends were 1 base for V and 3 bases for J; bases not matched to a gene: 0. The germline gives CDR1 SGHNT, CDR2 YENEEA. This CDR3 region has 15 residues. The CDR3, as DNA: TGTGCCAGCAGCTTAGGGACTAGCGGGAAAGAGACCCAGTACTTC. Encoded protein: CASSLGTSGKETQYF.

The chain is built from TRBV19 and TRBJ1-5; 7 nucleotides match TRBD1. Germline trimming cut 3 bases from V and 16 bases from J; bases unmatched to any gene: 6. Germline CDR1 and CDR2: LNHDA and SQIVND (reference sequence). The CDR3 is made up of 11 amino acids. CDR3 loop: CASSMGWTGHF. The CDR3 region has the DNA TGTGCCAGTAGTATGGGTTGGACAGGACATTTT.

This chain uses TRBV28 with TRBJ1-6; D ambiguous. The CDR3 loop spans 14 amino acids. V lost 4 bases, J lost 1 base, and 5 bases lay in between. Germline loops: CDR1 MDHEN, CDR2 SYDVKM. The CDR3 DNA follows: TGTGCCAGCAGTTCCGGGTCCTATAATTCACCCCTCCACTTT. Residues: CASSSGSYNSPLHF.

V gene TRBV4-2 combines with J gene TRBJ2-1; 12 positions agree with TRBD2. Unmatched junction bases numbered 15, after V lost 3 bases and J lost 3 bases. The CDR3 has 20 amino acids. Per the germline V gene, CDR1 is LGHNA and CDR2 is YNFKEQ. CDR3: CASSHSKATSGSRVYNEQFF. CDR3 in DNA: TGTGCCAGCAGCCACTCGAAAGCGACTAGCGGGAGCCGGGTCTACAATGAGCAGTTCTTC.

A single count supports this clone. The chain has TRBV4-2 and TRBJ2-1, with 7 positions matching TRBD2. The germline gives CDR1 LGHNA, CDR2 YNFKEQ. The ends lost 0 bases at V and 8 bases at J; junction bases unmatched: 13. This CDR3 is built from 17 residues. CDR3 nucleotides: TGTGCCAGCAGCCAAGAGATCAGGACTAGTCGGTTCGATGAGCAGTTCTTC. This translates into CASSQEIRTSRFDEQFF.

The CDR3 loop reads CASSLATGLAAEEQFF. Written as DNA, the CDR3 is TGTGCCAGCAGCTTGGCTACGGGACTAGCGGCTGAGGAGCAGTTCTTC. This rearrangement joins TRBV5-4 to TRBJ2-1; TRBD2 matches at 11 bases. The CDR3 is made up of 16 amino acids. Germline V gene lookup returns CDR1 SGHNT and CDR2 YYREEE (reference sequence). V dropped 0 bases and J dropped 10; count of bases not matched to a gene: 9.

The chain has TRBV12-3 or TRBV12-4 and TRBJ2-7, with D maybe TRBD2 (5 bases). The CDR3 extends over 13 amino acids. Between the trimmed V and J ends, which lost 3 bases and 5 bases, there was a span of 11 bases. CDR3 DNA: TGTGCCAGCAGTTTCGGGGAGTCCCACGAGCAGTACTTC. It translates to CASSFGESHEQYF.

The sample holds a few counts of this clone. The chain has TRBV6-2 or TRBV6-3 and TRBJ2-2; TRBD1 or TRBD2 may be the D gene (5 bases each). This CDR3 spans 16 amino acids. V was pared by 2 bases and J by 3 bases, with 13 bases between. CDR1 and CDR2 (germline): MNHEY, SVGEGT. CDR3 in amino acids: CASSYDGARDTGELFF. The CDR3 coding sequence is TGTGCCAGCAGTTACGATGGGGCGCGGGACACCGGGGAGCTGTTTTTT.

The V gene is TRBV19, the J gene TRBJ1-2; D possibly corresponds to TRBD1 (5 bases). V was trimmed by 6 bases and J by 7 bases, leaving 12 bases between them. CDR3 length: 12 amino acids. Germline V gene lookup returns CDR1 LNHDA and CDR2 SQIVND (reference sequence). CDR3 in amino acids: CASSPLGTGYTF. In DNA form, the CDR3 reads TGTGCCAGTAGCCCTCTAGGGACTGGCTACACCTTC.

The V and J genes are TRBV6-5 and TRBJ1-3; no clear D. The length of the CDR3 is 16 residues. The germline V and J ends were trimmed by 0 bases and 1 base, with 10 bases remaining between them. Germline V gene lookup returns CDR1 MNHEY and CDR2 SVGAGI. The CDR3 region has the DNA TGTGCCAGCAGTTACTCGATCGGCACTTCTGGAAACACCATATATTTT. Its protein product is CASSYSIGTSGNTIYF.

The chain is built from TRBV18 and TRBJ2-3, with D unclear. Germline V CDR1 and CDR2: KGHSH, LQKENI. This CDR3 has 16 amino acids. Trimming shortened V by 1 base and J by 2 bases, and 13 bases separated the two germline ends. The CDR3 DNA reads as TGTGCCAGCTCACCACAAGATCTGGTAGCCACAGATACGCAGTATTTT. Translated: CASSPQDLVATDTQYF.

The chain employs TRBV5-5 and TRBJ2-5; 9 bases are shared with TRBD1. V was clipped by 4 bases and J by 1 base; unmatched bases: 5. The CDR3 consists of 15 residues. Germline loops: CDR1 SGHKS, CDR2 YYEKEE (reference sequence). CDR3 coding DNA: TGTGCCAGCAGCCACGGGACAGGGACCCAAGAGACCCAGTACTTC. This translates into CASSHGTGTQETQYF.

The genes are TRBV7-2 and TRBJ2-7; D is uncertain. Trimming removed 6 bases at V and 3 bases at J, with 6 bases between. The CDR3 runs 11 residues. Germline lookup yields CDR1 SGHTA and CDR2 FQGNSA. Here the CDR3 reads CASSQFYEQYF. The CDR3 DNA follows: TGTGCCAGCAGTCAATTCTACGAGCAGTACTTC. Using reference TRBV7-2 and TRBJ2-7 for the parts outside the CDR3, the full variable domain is GAGVSQSPSNKVTEKGKDVELRCDPISGHTALYWYRQSLGQGLEFLIYFQGNSAPDKSGLPSDRFSAERTGGSVSTLTIQRTQQEDSAVYLCASSQFYEQYFGPGTRLTVT.

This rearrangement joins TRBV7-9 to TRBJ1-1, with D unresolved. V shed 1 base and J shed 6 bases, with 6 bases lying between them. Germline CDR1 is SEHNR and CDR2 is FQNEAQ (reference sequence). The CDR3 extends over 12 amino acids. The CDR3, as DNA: TGTGCCAGCAGCTTAGGGGGTCCTGAAGCTTTCTTT. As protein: CASSLGGPEAFF.

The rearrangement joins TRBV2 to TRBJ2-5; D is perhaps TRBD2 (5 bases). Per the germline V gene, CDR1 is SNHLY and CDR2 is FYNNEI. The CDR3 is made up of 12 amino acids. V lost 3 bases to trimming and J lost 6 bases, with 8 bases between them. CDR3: CASSERGKTQYF. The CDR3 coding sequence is TGTGCCAGCAGTGAGAGAGGGAAGACCCAGTACTTC. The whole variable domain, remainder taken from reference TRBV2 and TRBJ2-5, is EPEVTQTPSHQVTQMGQEVILRCVPISNHLYFYWYRQILGQKVEFLVSFYNNEISEKSEIFDDQFSVERPDGSNFTLKIRSTKLEDSAMYFCASSERGKTQYFGPGTRLLVL.

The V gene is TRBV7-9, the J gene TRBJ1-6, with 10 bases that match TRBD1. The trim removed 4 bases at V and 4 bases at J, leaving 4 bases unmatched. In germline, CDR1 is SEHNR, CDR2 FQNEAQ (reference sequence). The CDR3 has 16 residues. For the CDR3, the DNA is TGTGCCAGCAGCTCCCGGGACAGGGGTTATAATTCACCCCTCCACTTT. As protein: CASSSRDRGYNSPLHF.

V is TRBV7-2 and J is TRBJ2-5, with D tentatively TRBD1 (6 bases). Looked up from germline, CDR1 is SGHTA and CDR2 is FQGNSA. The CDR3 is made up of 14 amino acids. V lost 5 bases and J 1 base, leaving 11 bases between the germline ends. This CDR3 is CASSPRTAQETQYF. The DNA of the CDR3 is TGTGCCAGCAGCCCAAGGACAGCCCAAGAGACCCAGTACTTC.

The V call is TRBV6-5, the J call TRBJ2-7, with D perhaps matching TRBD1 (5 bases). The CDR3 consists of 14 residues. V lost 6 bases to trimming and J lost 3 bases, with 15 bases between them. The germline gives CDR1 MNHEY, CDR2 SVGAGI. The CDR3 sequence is CASSPPGFSYEQYF. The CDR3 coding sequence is TGTGCCAGCAGCCCCCCAGGGTTTAGCTACGAGCAGTACTTC.

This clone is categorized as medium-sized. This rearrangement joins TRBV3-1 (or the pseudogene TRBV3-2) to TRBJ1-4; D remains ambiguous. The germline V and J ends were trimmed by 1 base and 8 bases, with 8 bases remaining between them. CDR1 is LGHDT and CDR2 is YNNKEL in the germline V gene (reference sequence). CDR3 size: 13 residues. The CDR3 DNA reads TGTGCCAGCAGCCAAGTGACCGGCGAAAAACTGTTTTTT. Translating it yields CASSQVTGEKLFF.

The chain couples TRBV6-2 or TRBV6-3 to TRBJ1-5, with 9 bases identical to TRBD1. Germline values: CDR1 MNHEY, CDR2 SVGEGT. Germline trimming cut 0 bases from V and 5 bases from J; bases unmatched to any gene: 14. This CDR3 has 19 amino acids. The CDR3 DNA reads TGTGCCAGCAGTTACTCTGAGGGACAGGGATTCACAGGGGATCAGCCCCAGCATTTT. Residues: CASSYSEGQGFTGDQPQHF.

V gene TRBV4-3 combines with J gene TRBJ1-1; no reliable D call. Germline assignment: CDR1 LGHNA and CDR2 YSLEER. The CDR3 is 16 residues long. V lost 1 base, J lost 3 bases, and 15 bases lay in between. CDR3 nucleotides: TGCGCCAGCAGCCAAGTTCCCGGGCGGGTTGACACTGAAGCTTTCTTT. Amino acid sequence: CASSQVPGRVDTEAFF.

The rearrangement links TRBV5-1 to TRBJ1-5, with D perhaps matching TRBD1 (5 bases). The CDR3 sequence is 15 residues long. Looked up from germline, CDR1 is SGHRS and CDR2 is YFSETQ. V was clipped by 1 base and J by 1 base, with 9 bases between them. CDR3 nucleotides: TGCGCCAGCAGCTTGTGGCCAGGGAGCAATCAGCCCCAGCATTTT. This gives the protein CASSLWPGSNQPQHF.

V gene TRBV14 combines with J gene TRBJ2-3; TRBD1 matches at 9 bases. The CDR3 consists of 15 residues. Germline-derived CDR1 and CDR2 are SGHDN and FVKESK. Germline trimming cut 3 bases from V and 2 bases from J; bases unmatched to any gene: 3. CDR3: CASSQGTGNTDTQYF. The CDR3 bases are TGTGCCAGCAGCCAGGGGACAGGGAACACAGATACGCAGTATTTT.

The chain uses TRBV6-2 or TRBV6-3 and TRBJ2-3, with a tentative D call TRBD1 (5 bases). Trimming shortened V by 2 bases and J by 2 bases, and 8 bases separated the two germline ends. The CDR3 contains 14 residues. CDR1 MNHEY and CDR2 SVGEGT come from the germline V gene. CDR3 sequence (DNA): TGTGCCAGCAGTTACGACAGAACCACAGATACGCAGTATTTT. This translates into CASSYDRTTDTQYF.

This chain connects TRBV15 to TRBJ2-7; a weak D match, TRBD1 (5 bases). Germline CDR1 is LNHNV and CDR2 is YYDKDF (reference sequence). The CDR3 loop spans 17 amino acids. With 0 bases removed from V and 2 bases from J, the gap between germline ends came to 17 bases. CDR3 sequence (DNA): TGTGCCACCAGCAGAGACCTGGGCAGGGCTCGCGCCTACGAGCAGTACTTC. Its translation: CATSRDLGRARAYEQYF. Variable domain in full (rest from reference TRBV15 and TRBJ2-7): DAMVIQNPRYQVTQFGKPVTLSCSQTLNHNVMYWYQQKSSQAPKLLFHYYDKDFNNEADTPDNFQSRRPNTSFCFLDIRSPGLGDTAMYLCATSRDLGRARAYEQYFGPGTRLTVT.

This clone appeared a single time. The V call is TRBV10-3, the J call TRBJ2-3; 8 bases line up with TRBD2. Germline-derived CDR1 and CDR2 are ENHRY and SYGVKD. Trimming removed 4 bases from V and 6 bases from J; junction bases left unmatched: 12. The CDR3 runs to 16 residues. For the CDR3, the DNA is TGTGCCATCAGTGGGGGAGCAGCGGGGGCTGGGGATACGCAGTATTTT. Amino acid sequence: CAISGGAAGAGDTQYF.

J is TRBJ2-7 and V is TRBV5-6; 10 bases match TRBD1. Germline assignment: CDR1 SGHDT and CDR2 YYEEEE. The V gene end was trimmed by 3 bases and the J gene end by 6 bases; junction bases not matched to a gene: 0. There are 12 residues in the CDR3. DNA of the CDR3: TGTGCCAGCAGCTGGGACAGGGGCGAGCAGTACTTC. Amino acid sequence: CASSWDRGEQYF.

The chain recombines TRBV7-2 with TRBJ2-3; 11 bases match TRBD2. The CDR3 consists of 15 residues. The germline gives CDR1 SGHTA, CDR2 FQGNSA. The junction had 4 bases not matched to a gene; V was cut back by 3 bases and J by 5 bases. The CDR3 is CASSFSGGVVDTQYF. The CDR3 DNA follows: TGTGCCAGCAGCTTTAGCGGGGGGGTAGTAGATACGCAGTATTTT.